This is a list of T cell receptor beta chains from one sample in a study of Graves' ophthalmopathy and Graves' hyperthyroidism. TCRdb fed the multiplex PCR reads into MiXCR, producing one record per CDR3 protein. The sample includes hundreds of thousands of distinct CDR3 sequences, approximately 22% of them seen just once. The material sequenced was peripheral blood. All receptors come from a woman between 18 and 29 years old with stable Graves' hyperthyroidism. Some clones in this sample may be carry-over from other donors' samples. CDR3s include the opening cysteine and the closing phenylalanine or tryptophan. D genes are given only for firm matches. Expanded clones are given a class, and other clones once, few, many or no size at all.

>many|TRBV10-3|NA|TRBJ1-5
CAISSLQGENQPQHF
TGTGCCATCAGCTCCCTTCAGGGAGAGAATCAGCCCCAGCATTTT
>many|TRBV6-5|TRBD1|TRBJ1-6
CASSYSNRTPGTENSPLHF
TGTGCCAGCAGTTACTCGAACAGGACCCCCGGGACAGAAAATTCACCCCTCCACTTT
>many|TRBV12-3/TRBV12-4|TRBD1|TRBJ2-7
CASSFRTGGSYEQYF
TGTGCCAGCAGTTTTCGGACAGGGGGATCCTACGAGCAGTACTTC
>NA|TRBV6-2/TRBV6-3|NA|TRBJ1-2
CASSSGQSYGYTF
TGTGCCAGCAGTTCCGGACAGTCCTATGGCTACACCTTC
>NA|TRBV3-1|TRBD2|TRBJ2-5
CASSQDRLTSGYQETQYF
TGTGCCAGCAGCCAAGATAGATTGACTAGCGGTTACCAAGAGACCCAGTACTTC
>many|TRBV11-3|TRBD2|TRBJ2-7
CASSLIGRGSSSYEQYF
TGTGCCAGCAGCTTAATTGGGCGGGGGTCTTCCTCCTACGAGCAGTACTTC
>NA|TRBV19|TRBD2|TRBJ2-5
CASSNPGTSLEETQYF
TGTGCCAGTAGTAACCCCGGGACTAGTCTTGAAGAGACCCAGTACTTC
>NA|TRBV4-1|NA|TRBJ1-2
CASSQVAGIINGYTF
TGCGCCAGCAGCCAAGTGGCAGGGATAATTAATGGCTACACCTTC
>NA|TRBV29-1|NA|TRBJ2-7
CSVGRDTGWEQYF
TGCAGCGTTGGAAGGGACACGGGATGGGAGCAGTACTTC
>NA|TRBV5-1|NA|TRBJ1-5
CASSRGVQPKHF
TGCGCCAGCAGCCGGGGGGTACAGCCCAAGCATTTT
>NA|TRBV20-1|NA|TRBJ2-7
CSASRHLSSYEQYF
TGCAGTGCTAGTAGACACCTATCATCCTACGAGCAGTACTTC
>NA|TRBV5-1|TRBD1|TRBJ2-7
CASSLGQGVYKQYF
TGCGCCAGCAGCTTGGGACAGGGTGTGTACAAGCAGTACTTC
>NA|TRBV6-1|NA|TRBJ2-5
CASSDWDFQETQYF
TGTGCCAGCAGTGATTGGGACTTCCAAGAGACCCAGTACTTC
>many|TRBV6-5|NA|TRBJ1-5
CASSDRVFNQPQHF
TGTGCCAGCAGTGACCGAGTTTTCAATCAGCCCCAGCATTTT
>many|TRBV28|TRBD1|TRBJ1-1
CASSTHHRGGSEAFF
TGTGCCAGCAGTACTCATCACAGGGGGGGGTCTGAAGCTTTCTTT
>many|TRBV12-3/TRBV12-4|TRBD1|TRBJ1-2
CASTLGTGVGYTF
TGTGCCAGCACCCTAGGGACAGGGGTTGGCTACACCTTC
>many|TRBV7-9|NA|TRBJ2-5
CASSSLTGWETQYF
TGTGCCAGCAGCTCTCTAACAGGGTGGGAGACCCAGTACTTC
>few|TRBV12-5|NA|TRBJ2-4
CASGLSTGVLAKNIQYF
TGTGCTAGTGGTTTATCCACCGGGGTACTAGCCAAAAACATTCAGTACTTC
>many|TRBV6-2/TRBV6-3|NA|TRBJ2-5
CASSYSKTGPFQYQETQYF
TGTGCCAGCAGTTACTCGAAAACAGGTCCGTTCCAGTACCAAGAGACCCAGTACTTC
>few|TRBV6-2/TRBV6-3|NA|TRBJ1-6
CASALRDSPLHF
TGTGCCAGCGCTCTACGGGATTCACCCCTCCACTTT
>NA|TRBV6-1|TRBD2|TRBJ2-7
CASSERPPGLASYEQYF
TGTGCCAGCAGTGAACGACCACCGGGACTAGCAAGCTACGAGCAGTACTTC
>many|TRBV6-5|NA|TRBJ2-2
CASSRDRQNTGELFF
TGTGCCAGCAGTCGCGACAGGCAGAACACCGGGGAGCTGTTTTTT
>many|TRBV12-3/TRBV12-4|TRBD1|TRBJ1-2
CASSTQGDGYTF
TGTGCCAGCAGTACCCAGGGGGATGGCTACACCTTC
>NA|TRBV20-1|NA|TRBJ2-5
CSAHYKGIPQYF
TGCAGTGCTCATTACAAAGGGATCCCCCAGTACTTC
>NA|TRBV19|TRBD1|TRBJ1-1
CASSQYGQGGTEAFF
TGTGCCAGTAGTCAATACGGACAGGGGGGGACTGAAGCTTTCTTT
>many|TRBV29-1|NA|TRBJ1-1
CSVERTANTEAFF
TGCAGCGTTGAGAGGACAGCGAACACTGAAGCTTTCTTT
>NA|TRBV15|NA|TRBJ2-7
CATSRDRFGSYEQYF
TGTGCCACCAGCAGAGATCGATTCGGATCCTACGAGCAGTACTTC
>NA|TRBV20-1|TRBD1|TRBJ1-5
CSAKDNRGGNQPQHF
TGCAGTGCTAAAGATAACAGGGGTGGGAATCAGCCCCAGCATTTT
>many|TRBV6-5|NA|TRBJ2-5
CASSYSGGRGETQYF
TGTGCCAGCAGTTACTCTGGGGGAAGAGGAGAGACCCAGTACTTC
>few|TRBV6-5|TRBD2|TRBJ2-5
CASSYVGASGETQYF
TGTGCCAGCAGTTACGTCGGGGCTAGCGGGGAGACCCAGTACTTC
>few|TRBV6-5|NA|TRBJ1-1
CASSYSMTGGTEAFF
TGTGCCAGCAGTTACTCGATGACGGGGGGTACTGAAGCTTTCTTT
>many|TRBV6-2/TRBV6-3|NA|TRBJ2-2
CASSVLGGTGELFF
TGTGCCAGCAGCGTACTAGGAGGGACCGGGGAGCTGTTTTTT
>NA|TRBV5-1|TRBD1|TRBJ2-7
CASIHRGDQYF
TGCGCCAGCATCCACAGGGGAGATCAGTACTTC
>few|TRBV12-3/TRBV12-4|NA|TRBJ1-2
CASSLGPRVTF
TGTGCCAGCAGTTTAGGGCCCAGGGTCACCTTC
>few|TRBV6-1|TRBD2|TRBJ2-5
CASMSGRAVRGEQYF
TGTGCCAGCATGAGCGGGAGGGCCGTTCGCGGGGAGCAGTACTTC
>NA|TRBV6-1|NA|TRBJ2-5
CASSDGARGGETQYF
TGTGCCAGCAGTGATGGGGCCAGGGGAGGCGAGACCCAGTACTTC
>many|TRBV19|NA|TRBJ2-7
CASSIATYSYEQYF
TGTGCCAGTAGTATAGCCACCTACAGTTACGAGCAGTACTTC
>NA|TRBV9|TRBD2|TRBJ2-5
CASSKLRLGLAEETQYF
TGTGCCAGCAGCAAACTGAGGTTGGGACTAGCGGAAGAGACCCAGTACTTC
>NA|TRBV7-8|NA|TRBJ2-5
CASSLGKYQETQYF
TGTGCCAGCAGCTTAGGAAAGTACCAAGAGACCCAGTACTTC
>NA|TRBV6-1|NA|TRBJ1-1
CASRRPMNTEAFF
TGTGCCAGCAGGCGCCCCATGAACACTGAAGCTTTCTTT
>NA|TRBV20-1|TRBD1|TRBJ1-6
CSARGRPQGVRSYNSPLHF
TGCAGTGCTAGAGGAAGGCCGCAGGGGGTACGGTCCTATAATTCACCCCTCCACTTT
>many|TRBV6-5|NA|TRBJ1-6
CASSYSNSPLHF
TGTGCCAGCAGTTACTCTAATTCACCCCTCCACTTT
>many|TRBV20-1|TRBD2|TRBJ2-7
CSARLAGAYSYEQYF
TGCAGTGCTAGGCTAGCGGGAGCGTACTCTTACGAGCAGTACTTC
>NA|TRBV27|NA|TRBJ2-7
CASSPHGGEYEQYF
TGTGCCAGCAGTCCTCATGGCGGCGAGTATGAGCAGTACTTC
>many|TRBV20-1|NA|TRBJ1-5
CSVDGGGAYQPQHF
TGCAGTGTTGACGGTGGGGGCGCCTATCAGCCCCAGCATTTT
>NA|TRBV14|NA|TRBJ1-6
CASSPPRREANSPLHF
TGTGCCAGCAGCCCCCCCAGGCGGGAGGCCAATTCACCCCTCCACTTT
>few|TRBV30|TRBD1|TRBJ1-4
CAWSRAGGNEKLFF
TGTGCCTGGAGTAGGGCAGGGGGTAATGAAAAACTGTTTTTT
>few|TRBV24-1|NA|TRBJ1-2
CATSDPSWGYTF
TGTGCCACCAGTGACCCCTCCTGGGGCTACACCTTC
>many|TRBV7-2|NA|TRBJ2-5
CASSADTGRETQYF
TGTGCCAGCAGCGCCGATACAGGGAGAGAGACCCAGTACTTC
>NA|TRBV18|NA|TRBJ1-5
CASSRGQNQPQHF
TGTGCCAGCTCACGAGGACAGAATCAGCCCCAGCATTTT
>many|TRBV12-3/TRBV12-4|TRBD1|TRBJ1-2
CASSRNAGTGYGYTF
TGTGCCAGCAGCCGTAACGCCGGGACAGGGTATGGCTACACCTTC
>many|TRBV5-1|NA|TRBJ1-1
CASSQYRNTEAFF
TGCGCCAGCAGTCAGTACAGGAACACTGAAGCTTTCTTT